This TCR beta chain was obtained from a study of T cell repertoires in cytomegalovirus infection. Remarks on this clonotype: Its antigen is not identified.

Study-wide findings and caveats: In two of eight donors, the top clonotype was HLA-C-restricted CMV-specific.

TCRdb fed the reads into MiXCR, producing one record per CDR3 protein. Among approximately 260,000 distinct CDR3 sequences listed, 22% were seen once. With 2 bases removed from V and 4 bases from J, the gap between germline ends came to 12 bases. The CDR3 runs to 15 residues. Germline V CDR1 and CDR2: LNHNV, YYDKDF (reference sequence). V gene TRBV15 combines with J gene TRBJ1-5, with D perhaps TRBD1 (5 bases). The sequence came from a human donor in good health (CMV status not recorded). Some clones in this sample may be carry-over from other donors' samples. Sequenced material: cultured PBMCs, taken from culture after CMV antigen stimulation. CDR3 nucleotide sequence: TGTGCCACCAGCAGACCCGGTGACAGAAATCAGCCCCAGCATTTT. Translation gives CATSRPGDRNQPQHF.